This TCR beta chain was observed in a study of PD-1 blockade in classical Hodgkin lymphoma. The time point denotes: cycle 4 day 1 (C4D1), after five to seven weeks of nivolumab. All patients experienced relapse after autologous stem cell transplantation, and brentuximab vedotin exposure was variable. This CDR3 contains 15 residues. V dropped 5 bases and J dropped 4; count of bases not matched to a gene: 10. Germline lookup yields CDR1 LNHDA and CDR2 SQIVND (reference sequence). Using immunoSEQ multiplex PCR, the repertoire was profiled, and TCRdb retains in-frame clones only, with some absent. Altogether about 52,000 clones are present, around nine tenths being singletons, with the ten largest covering approximately 6.8%. Study-level points and caveats: Although disease activity or prior therapy may be involved, causes of the repertoire differences remain undefined. TCR diversity rose significantly by C4D1 in CD4+ but not CD8+ cells.

On this clone: Its antigen remains unknown.

Sample: peripheral blood mononuclear cells (PBMCs), taken before the fourth cycle of nivolumab. The chain carries TRBV19 and TRBJ1-1, with 7 bases aligning to TRBD1. This receptor was obtained from a human donor with classical Hodgkin lymphoma. The CDR3 loop reads CASSPETGTLTEAFF. The CDR3 region has the DNA TGTGCCAGTAGTCCCGAGACAGGGACCCTCACTGAAGCTTTCTTT.